These T cell receptor beta chains were read from a single sample in a study of T cell repertoires in cytomegalovirus infection. TCRdb reprocessed the reads via MiXCR and lists one record per CDR3 protein. The sample lists fewer than 700,000 distinct CDR3 sequences, 24% seen once, with 8% in the top ten. Sequencing was performed on CD8+ T cells from PBMCs. The source of these receptors is a human donor in good health (CMV status not recorded). Some clones in this sample may be carry-over from other donors' samples. Both conserved end residues are part of each CDR3. D genes are given only for firm matches. Part of the rows lack a size; the others show once, few, many or a class for expanded clones.

CDR3aa: CASSLDRVTEAFF
CDR3nt: TGTGCCAGCAGTCTCGACAGGGTCACTGAAGCTTTCTTT
v_gene: TRBV6-2/TRBV6-3
abundance: NA
d_gene: TRBD1
j_gene: TRBJ1-1

CDR3aa: CASSLLAGERSPLHF
CDR3nt: TGTGCCAGCAGCTTACTCGCAGGGGAGAGATCACCCCTCCACTTT
v_gene: TRBV7-6
abundance: few
d_gene: NA
j_gene: TRBJ1-6

CDR3aa: CASSPGTYGLAGSWNEQFF
CDR3nt: TGTGCCAGCAGCCCCGGGACGTATGGACTAGCGGGGTCCTGGAATGAGCAGTTCTTC
v_gene: TRBV5-5
abundance: few
d_gene: TRBD2
j_gene: TRBJ2-1

CDR3aa: CASSRELSYEQYF
CDR3nt: TGTGCCAGCAGCCGGGAGCTATCCTACGAGCAGTACTTC
v_gene: TRBV3-1
abundance: NA
d_gene: NA
j_gene: TRBJ2-7

CDR3aa: CASSYSIGTDYFTQYF
CDR3nt: TGTGCCAGCAGTTACTCGATAGGGACCGACTATTTTACGCAGTATTTT
v_gene: TRBV6-5
abundance: few
d_gene: NA
j_gene: TRBJ2-3

CDR3aa: CASSSGPGAEAFF
CDR3nt: TGTGCCAGCAGCTCGGGCCCTGGGGCTGAAGCTTTCTTT
v_gene: TRBV7-9
abundance: few
d_gene: NA
j_gene: TRBJ1-1

CDR3aa: CASSESFAFPGELFF
CDR3nt: TGCGCCAGCAGTGAGTCGTTTGCATTCCCCGGGGAGCTGTTTTTT
v_gene: TRBV10-1
abundance: few
d_gene: NA
j_gene: TRBJ2-2

CDR3aa: CASSEGTSNTGELFF
CDR3nt: TGTGCCAGCAGTGAGGGGACGTCGAACACCGGGGAGCTGTTTTTT
v_gene: TRBV2
abundance: many
d_gene: NA
j_gene: TRBJ2-2

CDR3aa: CSVAEIFYEQYF
CDR3nt: TGCAGCGTTGCCGAAATCTTCTACGAGCAGTACTTC
v_gene: TRBV29-1
abundance: NA
d_gene: NA
j_gene: TRBJ2-7

CDR3aa: CATSRKGTRADTQYF
CDR3nt: TGTGCCACCAGCAGAAAAGGGACTCGGGCTGATACGCAGTATTTT
v_gene: TRBV15
abundance: few
d_gene: NA
j_gene: TRBJ2-3

CDR3aa: CATSRDRNEQFF
CDR3nt: TGTGCCACCAGCAGAGATCGCAATGAGCAGTTCTTC
v_gene: TRBV15
abundance: few
d_gene: NA
j_gene: TRBJ2-1

CDR3aa: CASSQTGTENEKLFF
CDR3nt: TGTGCCAGCTCACAAACCGGGACGGAGAATGAAAAACTGTTTTTT
v_gene: TRBV18
abundance: many
d_gene: NA
j_gene: TRBJ1-4

CDR3aa: CASSFGSGGSLDTQYF
CDR3nt: TGTGCCAGCAGCTTCGGAAGCGGGGGCTCTCTGGATACGCAGTATTTT
v_gene: TRBV7-6
abundance: many
d_gene: TRBD2
j_gene: TRBJ2-3

CDR3aa: CASSESARASNQPQHF
CDR3nt: TGTGCCAGCAGTGAAAGCGCCAGGGCAAGCAATCAGCCCCAGCATTTT
v_gene: TRBV2
abundance: NA
d_gene: NA
j_gene: TRBJ1-5

CDR3aa: CASSMGGLNEQFF
CDR3nt: TGTGCCAGTAGTATGGGAGGGCTGAATGAGCAGTTCTTC
v_gene: TRBV19
abundance: few
d_gene: TRBD2
j_gene: TRBJ2-1

CDR3aa: CASIVRGDTGELFF
CDR3nt: TGTGCCAGCATAGTCAGAGGGGACACCGGGGAGCTGTTTTTT
v_gene: TRBV7-2
abundance: many
d_gene: NA
j_gene: TRBJ2-2

CDR3aa: CASSQMDREHTDTQYF
CDR3nt: TGTGCCAGCAGCCAGATGGACAGGGAACACACAGATACGCAGTATTTT
v_gene: TRBV3-1
abundance: NA
d_gene: TRBD1
j_gene: TRBJ2-3

CDR3aa: CASSLPGAAGFTDTQYF
CDR3nt: TGTGCCAGCAGTCTCCCCGGGGCAGCGGGGTTCACAGATACGCAGTATTTT
v_gene: TRBV28
abundance: few
d_gene: TRBD2
j_gene: TRBJ2-3

CDR3aa: CANILEGAFYNEQFF
CDR3nt: TGTGCCAACATCTTGGAGGGGGCGTTCTACAATGAGCAGTTCTTC
v_gene: TRBV7-2
abundance: few
d_gene: NA
j_gene: TRBJ2-1

CDR3aa: CASSKTTANYGYTF
CDR3nt: TGTGCCAGCAGTAAGACGACCGCTAACTATGGCTACACCTTC
v_gene: TRBV12-3/TRBV12-4
abundance: many
d_gene: NA
j_gene: TRBJ1-2

CDR3aa: CATGQGGTGELFF
CDR3nt: TGTGCCACGGGACAGGGAGGTACCGGGGAGCTGTTTTTT
v_gene: TRBV15
abundance: few
d_gene: TRBD1
j_gene: TRBJ2-2

CDR3aa: CASSGDGFSSFF
CDR3nt: TGCGCCAGCAGCGGGGACGGCTTCAGTTCGTTCTTC
v_gene: TRBV5-1
abundance: few
d_gene: NA
j_gene: TRBJ2-7

CDR3aa: CAVPGGGKPGELFF
CDR3nt: TGTGCCGTTCCTGGAGGAGGGAAGCCCGGGGAGCTGTTTTTT
v_gene: TRBV12-3/TRBV12-4
abundance: NA
d_gene: NA
j_gene: TRBJ2-2

CDR3aa: CASSIDWQGASGANVLTF
CDR3nt: TGTGCCAGTAGTATAGATTGGCAGGGGGCGTCTGGGGCCAACGTCCTGACTTTC
v_gene: TRBV19
abundance: many
d_gene: TRBD1
j_gene: TRBJ2-6